What follows are 23 T cell receptor beta chains derived from one specimen sequenced in a study of blood T cell repertoires in COVID-19. The table came from immunoSEQ multiplex PCR; TCRdb's copy has only in-frame clones and leaves some out. The table lists approximately 120,000 clones, around 78% of them singletons. The sequenced sample was peripheral blood. The receptors originated from a human donor in a cohort sampled during active COVID-19.

The sample holds one count of this clone. The CDR3 coding sequence is TGTGCCAGCTCGGACAGGGGGCCAGATACGCAGTATTTT. Translating gives CASSDRGPDTQYF. J is TRBJ2-3 and V is TRBV19; 11 bases fit TRBD1. Germline V gives CDR1 LNHDA, CDR2 SQIVND (reference sequence). The CDR3 has 13 residues. V was pared by 9 bases and J by 4 bases, with 3 bases of the junction left unmatched. Combining the CDR3 with reference TRBV19 and TRBJ2-3 gives the whole variable domain DGGITQSPKYLFRKEGQNVTLSCEQNLNHDAMYWYRQDPGQGLRLIYYSQIVNDFQKGDIAEGYSVSREKKESFPLTVTSAQKNPTAFYLCASSDRGPDTQYFGPGTRLTVL.

This rearrangement joins TRBV5-1 to TRBJ2-3, with 8 positions matching TRBD1. V gave up 7 bases and J gave up 1 base; unmatched junction bases: 8. There are 15 residues in the CDR3. CDR1 and CDR2 (germline): SGHRS, YFSETQ. The CDR3 here is CASANPGQGTDTQYF. The CDR3 nucleotides are TGCGCCAGCGCGAATCCGGGACAGGGCACAGATACGCAGTATTTT.

The V and J genes are TRBV7-6 and TRBJ2-5; no reliable D call. The CDR3 totals 13 residues. The germline CDR1 and CDR2 sequences are SGHVS and FNYEAQ. Trimming took off 5 bases at V and 7 bases at J, with 14 bases between the two ends. The DNA of the CDR3 is TGTGCCAGCAGCCTGGCGACCCCAGGGACCCAGTACTTC. This gives the protein CASSLATPGTQYF.

V is TRBV18 and J is TRBJ1-2; 7 nucleotides line up with TRBD1. The CDR3 runs 13 residues. Germline assignment: CDR1 KGHSH and CDR2 LQKENI. J was trimmed by 3 bases and V by 2 bases; bases with no gene match: 0. The CDR3 protein is CASSPGQDYGYTF. Written as DNA, the CDR3 is TGTGCCAGCTCACCAGGACAGGACTATGGCTACACCTTC.

V usage is TRBV6-4 and J usage is TRBJ2-6; D is unresolved. This CDR3 spans 17 amino acids. The V and J ends lost 1 base and 0 bases respectively, with 10 bases between them. Germline-derived CDR1 and CDR2 are MRHNA and SNTAGT. The CDR3 sequence: CASSDWQRSSGANVLTF. CDR3 sequence (DNA): TGTGCCAGCAGTGACTGGCAGCGCAGCTCTGGGGCCAACGTCCTGACTTTC.

The chain combines TRBV29-1 with TRBJ2-7, with 10 bases matching TRBD1. Germline CDR1 SQVTM, CDR2 ANQGSEA. This CDR3 has 11 residues. The V and J ends lost 7 bases and 4 bases, in that order; junction bases with no gene match: 1. CDR3 nucleotides: TGCAGCGCGGGACAGGGGTACGAGCAGTACTTC. Its translation: CSAGQGYEQYF.

The chain uses TRBV5-1 and TRBJ2-1, with 10 bases fitting TRBD2. Trimming cost V 0 bases and J 4 bases; bases outside gene matches: 1. There are 15 residues in the CDR3. Germline CDR1 and CDR2: SGHRS and YFSETQ. CDR3 nucleotide sequence: TGCGCCAGCAGCTTGGCTAGCGGGGGATACAATGAGCAGTTCTTC. Translating it yields CASSLASGGYNEQFF. Filled out from reference TRBV5-1 and TRBJ2-1, the complete variable domain reads KAGVTQTPRYLIKTRGQQVTLSCSPISGHRSVSWYQQTPGQGLQFLFEYFSETQRNKGNFPGRFSGRQFSNSRSEMNVSTLELGDSALYLCASSLASGGYNEQFFGPGTRLTVL.

The genes are TRBV5-1 and TRBJ2-5; TRBD2 agrees at 7 bases. Germline V gene data show CDR1 as SGHRS and CDR2 as YFSETQ. J gave up 2 bases and V 5 bases, and 12 bases lay outside the gene matches. The CDR3 runs to 16 residues. CDR3 sequence (DNA): TGCGCCAGCAGACATATTCTAGCGGCTAGACAAGAGACCCAGTACTTC. It translates to CASRHILAARQETQYF.

V is TRBV5-1 and J is TRBJ2-3; the match to TRBD2 covers 10 bases. The V gene's germline CDR1 is SGHRS and CDR2 YFSETQ. The CDR3 consists of 16 residues. V lost 0 bases to trimming and J lost 4 bases; unmatched junction nucleotides: 5. The CDR3 protein is CASSLGAGGLSDTQYF. In DNA, the CDR3 is TGCGCCAGCAGCTTGGGAGCGGGGGGGCTTTCAGATACGCAGTATTTT.

The chain is built from TRBV10-2 and TRBJ2-4, with D tentatively TRBD1 (6 bases). Trimming took off 6 bases at V and 0 bases at J, with 6 bases between the two ends. The CDR3 consists of 13 residues. Looked up from germline, CDR1 is WSHSY and CDR2 is SAAADI. CDR3 region: CASRQGAKNIQYF. The CDR3 DNA reads as TGCGCCAGCAGACAGGGAGCCAAAAACATTCAGTACTTC.

The chain carries TRBV5-4 and TRBJ1-2; perhaps TRBD1 as D (6 bases). The CDR3 consists of 13 residues. Germline V gives CDR1 SGHNT, CDR2 YYREEE (reference sequence). Trimming stripped 2 bases from V and 8 bases from J, with 13 bases between. The CDR3 bases are TGTGCCAGCAGCTTAACAGGGAATAGGGGCTACACCTTC. This sequence encodes CASSLTGNRGYTF. The full variable domain, with the rest looked up from reference TRBV5-4 and TRBJ1-2, is ETGVTQSPTHLIKTRGQQVTLRCSSQSGHNTVSWYQQALGQGPQFIFQYYREEENGRGNFPPRFSGLQFPNYSSELNVNALELDDSALYLCASSLTGNRGYTFGSGTRLTVV.

V and J are TRBV28 and TRBJ2-7, with TRBD1 matching over 10 bases. V gave up 2 bases and J gave up 10 bases; unmatched junction bases: 8. The CDR3 length is 14 residues. Germline V lookup: CDR1 MDHEN, CDR2 SYDVKM. The CDR3 is CASSLHRQGAKQYF. The CDR3 DNA follows: TGTGCCAGCAGTTTACACCGACAGGGGGCGAAACAGTACTTC.

The rearrangement links TRBV10-2 to TRBJ2-7; D is undetermined. V was clipped by 4 bases and J by 4 bases, with 8 bases between them. CDR3 length equals 12 residues. CDR1 and CDR2 from the germline V gene are WSHSY and SAAADI. CDR3 sequence: CASSASGYEQYF. The DNA for the CDR3 is TGCGCCAGCAGTGCGTCCGGTTACGAGCAGTACTTC.

This chain links TRBV19 with TRBJ1-6, with D perhaps matching TRBD1 (5 bases). The germline V gene has CDR1 LNHDA and CDR2 SQIVND (reference sequence). The V and J ends lost 6 bases and 10 bases respectively, with 19 bases between them. The length of the CDR3 is 15 residues. CDR3 coding DNA: TGTGCCAGTAGGGAGGACTTGGGGGGATCATCACCCCTCCACTTT. Translating it yields CASREDLGGSSPLHF.

J is TRBJ2-2 and V is TRBV21-1; TRBD1 is taken as the D call from the table, unchecked against the DNA. TRBV21-1 is noted as a pseudogene. This CDR3 contains 16 residues. The CDR3 loop reads CASSLTKGANTGELFF. CDR3 sequence (DNA): TGTGCCAGCAGCCTGACAAAGGGGGCGAACACCGGGGAGCTGTTTTTT.

The chain has TRBV9 and TRBJ2-1; the match to TRBD1 covers 8 bases. The CDR3 contains 16 residues. V shed 0 bases, J shed 7 bases, and the junction held 9 bases outside the gene matches. The germline V gene encodes CDR1 SGDLS and CDR2 YYNGEE. The CDR3 is CASSVDQGAPGNEQFF. Written as DNA, the CDR3 is TGTGCCAGCAGCGTAGACCAGGGGGCGCCGGGAAATGAGCAGTTCTTC.

The chain is built from TRBV3-1 (or the pseudogene TRBV3-2) and TRBJ1-4, with D possibly being TRBD1 (5 bases). CDR1 and CDR2 from the germline V gene are LGHDT and YNNKEL (reference sequence). There are 15 residues in the CDR3. Deletions cut 1 base from V and 7 bases from J, with 13 bases between. The CDR3 protein is CASSQVTARGEKLFF. DNA for the CDR3: TGTGCCAGCAGCCAAGTGACCGCTAGGGGTGAAAAACTGTTTTTT.

The rearrangement joins TRBV9 to TRBJ1-1, with D perhaps TRBD1 (5 bases). The germline V gene has CDR1 SGDLS and CDR2 YYNGEE. The ends were cut back, 0 bases at V and 7 bases at J, with 16 bases in the middle. This CDR3 has 15 residues. The CDR3 sequence is CASSVDGRGFDEAFF. The CDR3 region has the DNA TGTGCCAGCAGCGTAGATGGTCGGGGGTTCGATGAAGCTTTCTTT.

This clone was found a few times. Written as DNA, the CDR3 is TGTGCCAGCAGTTTAGGGGCCGGGCTGGGAGGGCCCCAGCATTTT. Its protein product is CASSLGAGLGGPQHF. The chain couples TRBV28 to TRBJ1-5; TRBD1 might be the D (5 bases). V was clipped by 2 bases and J by 9 bases, with 17 bases between them. The CDR3 extends over 15 amino acids. Germline CDR1 MDHEN, CDR2 SYDVKM.

This clone was counted between two and nine times. The chain links TRBV28 to TRBJ1-6, with a weak D call TRBD1 (5 bases). The CDR3 is made up of 14 amino acids. V shed 2 bases and J shed 6 bases, with 8 bases lying between them. CDR1 and CDR2 (germline): MDHEN, SYDVKM. The CDR3 region has the DNA TGTGCCAGCAGTTTACTGGGGCGTAATTCACCCCTCCACTTT. Translation gives CASSLLGRNSPLHF.

V gene TRBV2 combines with J gene TRBJ2-7; 7 nucleotides line up with TRBD1. In germline, CDR1 is SNHLY, CDR2 FYNNEI. This CDR3 is 13 amino acids long. Trimming took 7 bases from V and 2 from J; bases not matched to a gene: 5. The CDR3 is CASKGTVTYEQYF. The CDR3 bases are TGTGCCAGCAAAGGGACAGTAACCTACGAGCAGTACTTC.

J is TRBJ2-3 and V is TRBV4-1, with TRBD2 identical over 11 bases. Trimming cost V 4 bases and J 7 bases; bases outside gene matches: 13. The CDR3 extends over 17 amino acids. The germline V gene encodes CDR1 MGHRA and CDR2 YSYEKL. CDR3 sequence: CASSRSLIAGGQNTQYF. The CDR3, as DNA: TGCGCCAGCAGCCGATCTTTAATAGCGGGGGGGCAAAATACGCAGTATTTT.

This clone was recorded only once. The J gene is TRBJ1-4, the V gene TRBV30; the D gene is possibly TRBD1 (6 bases). Per the germline V gene, CDR1 is GTSNPN and CDR2 is SVGIG (reference sequence). The length of the CDR3 is 14 residues. V was trimmed by 2 bases and J by 4 bases, leaving 11 bases between them. The CDR3 bases are TGTGCCTGGAGTTTTAAGGGGGATAATGAAAAACTGTTTTTT. Translated: CAWSFKGDNEKLFF.